This entry lists 24 T cell receptor beta chains sequenced from one sample in a study of blood T cells in healthy people across ages (dated by TCRdb to between 2015 and 2017). The receptor library was made with 5' RACE. The run used an Illumina HiSeq 2500. The second PCR ran for about 7 to 11 cycles and used a J-beta primer mix along with a sample-barcoded 5' primer. TCRdb passed the public sequencing reads through fastp at Q25 and MiXCR, retaining productive beta sequences. One record per CDR3 amino acid sequence lists the most common genes and DNA. The sample table contains fewer than 800,000 distinct CDR3 sequences; only one count was recorded for roughly 25% of them. The ten largest clones represent just under 9.5% of the sample. The sample was also reused in another study, on T cells of mothers and their children.

The sample consisted of blood. These receptors were taken from a boy aged 5-17 years in good health.

This clonotype has just one count. Just one base apart from a much larger clone, this may be a read error. The rearrangement joins TRBV28 to TRBJ2-1; D unclear. Germline-derived CDR1 and CDR2 are MDHEN and SYDVKM. V was trimmed by 5 bases and J by 8 bases, leaving 4 bases between them. This CDR3 spans 10 amino acids. The CDR3 DNA reads as TGTGCCAGCAGTAACTATGAGCAGTTCTTC. This translates into CASSNYEQFF.

Only a few counts were recorded for this clonotype. This sequence joins TRBV7-9 and TRBJ2-1; D unresolved. The V gene lost 5 bases and the J gene lost 4 bases, with 12 bases spanning the gap. CDR1 and CDR2 (germline): SEHNR, FQNEAQ (reference sequence). CDR3 length: 14 residues. The CDR3 loop reads CASSLMVGYNEQFF. DNA of the CDR3: TGTGCCAGCAGCCTTATGGTGGGGTACAATGAGCAGTTCTTC. Full variable domain (remainder filled in from reference TRBV7-9 and TRBJ2-1): DTGVSQNPRHKITKRGQNVTFRCDPISEHNRLYWYRQTLGQGPEFLTYFQNEAQLEKSRLLSDRFSAERPKGSFSTLEIQRTEQGDSAMYLCASSLMVGYNEQFFGPGTRLTVL.

Notes on this clonotype: A much larger clone is a single base away; this may be a read error. The chain combines TRBV12-3 or TRBV12-4 with TRBJ1-1; D is perhaps TRBD1 (5 bases). The CDR3 runs to 13 residues. V dropped 7 bases and J dropped 1 base, with 10 bases sitting between them. The CDR3 here is CASIKTGNTEAFF. The DNA of the CDR3 is TGTGCCAGCATTAAAACAGGGAACACTGAAGCTTTCTTT.

The chain links TRBV20-1 to TRBJ1-1; the D gene is possibly TRBD1 (5 bases). CDR3 length: 13 residues. CDR1 and CDR2 (germline): DFQATT, SNEGSKA (reference sequence). Deletions cut 2 bases from V and 1 base from J, with 8 bases between. CDR3 sequence reads: CSARLTGNTEAFF. CDR3 in DNA: TGCAGTGCTAGACTAACAGGGAACACTGAAGCTTTCTTT.

The V gene is TRBV20-1, the J gene TRBJ1-4, with 12 positions matching TRBD1. The V segment lost 1 base and the J segment 8 bases; nucleotides outside the gene matches: 2. The germline V gene has CDR1 DFQATT and CDR2 SNEGSKA (reference sequence). The CDR3 is made up of 14 amino acids. CDR3 nucleotides: TGCAGTGCTAGAGTAGGGACAGGGGGCGAAAAACTGTTTTTT. Its protein product is CSARVGTGGEKLFF.

This clonotype came up a few times. The V and J genes are TRBV29-1 and TRBJ2-3; D unresolved. The length of the CDR3 is 13 residues. The germline V and J ends were trimmed by 6 bases and 2 bases, with 12 bases remaining between them. CDR1 SQVTM and CDR2 ANQGSEA come from the germline V gene. The DNA for the CDR3 is TGCAGCGTCACTGGTACTATCACAGATACGCAGTATTTT. The encoded protein is CSVTGTITDTQYF.

V usage is TRBV9 and J usage is TRBJ1-1, with D tentatively TRBD1 (5 bases). The CDR3 covers 14 residues. The V end lost 4 bases, the J end lost 5 bases, and 15 bases lay between the germline ends. Germline V gives CDR1 SGDLS, CDR2 YYNGEE. CDR3 coding DNA: TGTGCCAGCAGCCCCCACCCGGGGGGAACTGAAGCTTTCTTT. Translation: CASSPHPGGTEAFF. Drawing the rest from reference TRBV9 and TRBJ1-1, the complete variable domain is DSGVTQTPKHLITATGQRVTLRCSPRSGDLSVYWYQQSLDQGLQFLIQYYNGEERAKGNILERFSAQQFPDLHSELNLSSLELGDSALYFCASSPHPGGTEAFFGQGTRLTVV.

J is TRBJ1-1 and V is TRBV29-1, with D uncertain. The ends were cut back, 8 bases at V and 1 base at J, with 8 bases in the middle. This CDR3 spans 11 amino acids. CDR1 and CDR2 (germline): SQVTM, ANQGSEA. CDR3 amino acids: CSTEGNTEAFF. Written as DNA, the CDR3 is TGCAGCACAGAAGGGAACACTGAAGCTTTCTTT. Supplemented by reference TRBV29-1 and TRBJ1-1, the full variable domain reads SAVISQKPSRDICQRGTSLTIQCQVDSQVTMMFWYRQQPGQSLTLIATANQGSEATYESGFVIDKFPISRPNLTFSTLTVSNMSPEDSSIYLCSTEGNTEAFFGQGTRLTVV.

The rearrangement uses TRBV7-2 and TRBJ2-5; a weak D match, TRBD2 (6 bases). The CDR3 loop spans 15 amino acids. Germline CDR1 is SGHTA and CDR2 is FQGNSA. The V end lost 1 base, the J end lost 6 bases, and 15 bases lay between the germline ends. CDR3 protein: CASSLGSYGGKTQYF. The CDR3 region has the DNA TGTGCCAGCAGCTTAGGATCATATGGGGGGAAGACCCAGTACTTC. Supplemented by reference TRBV7-2 and TRBJ2-5, the full variable domain reads GAGVSQSPSNKVTEKGKDVELRCDPISGHTALYWYRQSLGQGLEFLIYFQGNSAPDKSGLPSDRFSAERTGGSVSTLTIQRTQQEDSAVYLCASSLGSYGGKTQYFGPGTRLLVL.

The V gene is TRBV6-1, the J gene TRBJ1-5, with D uncertain. The CDR3 contains 15 residues. CDR1 is MNHNS and CDR2 is SASEGT in the germline V gene. Trimming removed 3 bases at V and 0 bases at J, with 9 bases between. Here the CDR3 reads CASSDQPLSNQPQHF. The CDR3 coding sequence is TGTGCCAGCAGTGATCAACCTCTTAGCAATCAGCCCCAGCATTTT.

This CDR3 reads CAIEGGTDTQYF. DNA for the CDR3: TGTGCCATCGAGGGAGGCACAGATACGCAGTATTTT. This chain joins TRBV10-3 and TRBJ2-3; a possible D gene is TRBD2 (5 bases). The CDR3 is made up of 12 amino acids. Looked up from germline, CDR1 is ENHRY and CDR2 is SYGVKD. V lost 8 bases and J lost 1, with 7 bases in between.

The V and J genes are TRBV4-3 and TRBJ1-4; 11 nucleotides align to TRBD1. Trimming took 0 bases from V and 0 from J; bases not matched to a gene: 6. Germline CDR1 is LGHNA and CDR2 is YSLEER. The CDR3 contains 19 residues. The CDR3 nucleotides read TGCGCCAGCAGCCAAGAGCGGGACAGGGGGTTTGCAACTAATGAAAAACTGTTTTTT. This codes for CASSQERDRGFATNEKLFF.

This clonotype was seen more than once but under ten times. The V and J genes are TRBV10-3 and TRBJ2-5; 8 bases fit TRBD2. The better agreement between TRBJ2-7 and the DNA end casts doubt on the J call. The V gene's germline CDR1 is ENHRY and CDR2 SYGVKD. The CDR3 extends over 15 amino acids. CDR3 sequence: CAISGSGGSSYEQYF. The CDR3 DNA is TGTGCCATCAGTGGGTCGGGGGGGAGCTCCTACGAGCAGTACTTC.

In this sample, this clonotype turned up many times. The rearrangement joins TRBV11-2 to TRBJ2-1, with D possibly called TRBD1 or TRBD2 (5 bases each). Trimming pared 5 bases from V and 2 bases from J, leaving 13 bases between. The CDR3 covers 15 residues. In germline, CDR1 is SGHAT, CDR2 FQNNGV. The CDR3 DNA sequence: TGTGCCAGCAGCCCCGGGGCGGCAGCCTACAATGAGCAGTTCTTC. This codes for CASSPGAAAYNEQFF.

This clonotype was detected a few times. The chain combines TRBV3-1 with TRBJ2-2; D not resolved. Trimming removed 2 bases at V and 6 bases at J, with 7 bases between. Germline CDR1 is LGHDT and CDR2 is YNNKEL (reference sequence). The CDR3 is 13 residues long. The CDR3 nucleotides read TGTGCCAGCAGCCAATCCACCTCCGGGGAGCTGTTTTTT. This codes for CASSQSTSGELFF.

The chain couples TRBV29-1 to TRBJ2-7; D assignment may be TRBD1 or TRBD2 (5 bases each). There are 12 residues in the CDR3. V shed 3 bases and J shed 3 bases, with 9 bases lying between them. CDR1 is SQVTM and CDR2 is ANQGSEA in the germline V gene. The CDR3 DNA follows: TGCAGCGTTGAGGGACGGTACTACGAGCAGTACTTC. It specifies CSVEGRYYEQYF.

This rearrangement joins TRBV28 to TRBJ1-2, with TRBD1 matching 10 bases. With V trimmed by 2 bases and J by 11 bases, 8 bases remained unmatched. The CDR3 is 14 amino acids. Germline CDR1 is MDHEN and CDR2 is SYDVKM. Written as DNA, the CDR3 is TGTGCCAGCAGTTTACCCCGACAGGGGGCCGAGTACACCTTC. This gives the protein CASSLPRQGAEYTF.

This chain uses TRBV11-3 with TRBJ1-2; the D is unclear. Germline values: CDR1 SGHNT, CDR2 YENEEA. V lost 4 bases and J lost 8, with 11 bases in between. This CDR3 has 12 amino acids. The CDR3 DNA follows: TGTGCCAGCAGCTCCAGTGCGAGAGGCTACACCTTC. Amino acid sequence: CASSSSARGYTF.

This clonotype was seen a few times. The junction differs from germline at one of its ends, possibly a read error. This rearrangement joins TRBV7-9 to TRBJ1-2, with TRBD1 as a possible D gene (5 bases). This CDR3 comprises 12 residues. CDR1 is SEHNR, CDR2 FQNEAQ, per germline (reference sequence). CDR3 nucleotide sequence: TGTGTCAGCAGTCTTCAGGACAATGGCTACACCTTC. Its protein product is CVSSLQDNGYTF. Using reference TRBV7-9 and TRBJ1-2 for the parts outside the CDR3, the full variable domain is DTGVSQNPRHKITKRGQNVTFRCDPISEHNRLYWYRQTLGQGPEFLTYFQNEAQLEKSRLLSDRFSAERPKGSFSTLEIQRTEQGDSAMYLCVSSLQDNGYTFGSGTRLTVV.

This clonotype came up a few times. The rearrangement joins TRBV4-1 to TRBJ2-5; 12 nucleotides align to TRBD2. Germline CDR1 is MGHRA and CDR2 is YSYEKL. The CDR3 is 17 residues long. V was clipped by 0 bases and J by 2 bases; unmatched bases: 4. Written as DNA, the CDR3 is TGCGCCAGCAGCCAAGAGGCTAGCGGGAGGGGACAAGAGACCCAGTACTTC. Protein product: CASSQEASGRGQETQYF.

V is TRBV3-1 and J is TRBJ2-5, with TRBD2 matching over 10 bases. CDR3 length equals 16 residues. CDR1 LGHDT and CDR2 YNNKEL come from the germline V gene (reference sequence). V shed 6 bases and J 0 bases; nucleotides not matched to a gene: 7. CDR3 bases: TGTGCCAGCAGTCTACGGACTAGCGGATACCAAGAGACCCAGTACTTC. Translation: CASSLRTSGYQETQYF.

This clonotype was found a few times. The chain is built from TRBV12-3 or TRBV12-4 and TRBJ2-6; no clear D gene. This CDR3 has 16 amino acids. Trimming pared 3 bases from V and 1 base from J, leaving 10 bases between. The CDR3 DNA reads TGTGCCAGCAGTTTCACCCTGATTTCTGGGGCCAACGTCCTGACTTTC. Translation: CASSFTLISGANVLTF.

The chain couples TRBV5-1 to TRBJ2-5; D remains ambiguous. Trimming took off 1 base at V and 3 bases at J, with 7 bases between the two ends. Per the germline V gene, CDR1 is SGHRS and CDR2 is YFSETQ. CDR3 length: 13 amino acids. The CDR3 reads CASSLSHKETQYF. The CDR3 DNA follows: TGCGCCAGCAGCTTGTCCCATAAAGAGACCCAGTACTTC.

This clonotype was seen a handful of times. The chain recombines TRBV15 with TRBJ2-1; D is possibly TRBD2 (6 bases). The germline V gene has CDR1 LNHNV and CDR2 YYDKDF (reference sequence). The germline V and J ends were trimmed by 5 bases and 8 bases, with 19 bases remaining between them. This CDR3 region has 15 residues. The DNA of the CDR3 is TGTGCCACCAGCTTTACGTTAGCGGTAGGACATGAGCAGTTCTTC. This encodes CATSFTLAVGHEQFF.